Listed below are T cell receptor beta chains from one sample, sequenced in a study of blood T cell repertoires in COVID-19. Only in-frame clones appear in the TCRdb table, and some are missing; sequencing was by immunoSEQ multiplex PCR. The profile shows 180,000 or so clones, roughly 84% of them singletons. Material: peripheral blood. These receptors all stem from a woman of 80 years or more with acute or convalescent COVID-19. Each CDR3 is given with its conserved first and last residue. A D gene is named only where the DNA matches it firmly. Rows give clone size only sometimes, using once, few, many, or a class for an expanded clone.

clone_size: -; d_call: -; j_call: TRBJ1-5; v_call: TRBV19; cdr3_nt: TGTGCCACATCTGACCCCCGGGTGGGACTCAATCAGCCCCAGCATTTT; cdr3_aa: CATSDPRVGLNQPQHF
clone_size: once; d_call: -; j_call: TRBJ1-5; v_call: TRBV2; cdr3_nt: TGTGCCAGCAGTGGTGTCAGGCTCCACCAGCCCCAGCATTTT; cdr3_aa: CASSGVRLHQPQHF
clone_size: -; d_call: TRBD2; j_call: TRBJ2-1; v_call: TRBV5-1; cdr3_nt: TGCGCCAGCAGCAGGACTAGCAGCCAAATCGGTGAGCAGTTCTTC; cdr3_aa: CASSRTSSQIGEQFF
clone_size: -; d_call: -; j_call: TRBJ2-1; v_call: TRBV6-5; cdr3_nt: TGTGCCAGTGGTCGGGAAGCGCAGGCCTACAATGAGCAGTTCTTC; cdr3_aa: CASGREAQAYNEQFF
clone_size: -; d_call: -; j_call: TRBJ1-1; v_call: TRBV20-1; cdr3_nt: TGCAGTGCTACCCCGGGATTTGAAGCTTTCTTT; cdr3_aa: CSATPGFEAFF
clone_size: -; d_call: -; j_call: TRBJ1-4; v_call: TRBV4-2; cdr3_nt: TGTGCCAGCAGCCAAGACCCGCCCGGCAGACAGCTTAATGAAAAACTGTTTTTT; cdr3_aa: CASSQDPPGRQLNEKLFF
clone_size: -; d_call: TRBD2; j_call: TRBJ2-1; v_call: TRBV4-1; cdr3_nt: TGCGCCAGCGGGACTAGGGGGGGGCAGGGTGAGCAGTTCTTC; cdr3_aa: CASGTRGGQGEQFF
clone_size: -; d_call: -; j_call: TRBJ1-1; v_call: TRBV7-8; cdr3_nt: TGTGCCAGCAGCTTAGGGACAGCAAACACTGAAGCTTTCTTT; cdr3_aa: CASSLGTANTEAFF
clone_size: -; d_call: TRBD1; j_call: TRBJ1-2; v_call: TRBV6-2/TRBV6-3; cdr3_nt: TGTGCCAGCAGCTTCTGGACAGGGAACTATGGCTACACCTTC; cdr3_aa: CASSFWTGNYGYTF
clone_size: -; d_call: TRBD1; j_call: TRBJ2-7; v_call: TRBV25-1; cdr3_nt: TGTGCCAGCTCCCGACAGGGGTCCTACGAGCAGTACTTC; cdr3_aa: CASSRQGSYEQYF
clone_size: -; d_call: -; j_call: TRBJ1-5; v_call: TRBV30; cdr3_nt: TGTGCCTGGAGTGGGGGGGGCAATCAGCCCCAGCATTTT; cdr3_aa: CAWSGGGNQPQHF
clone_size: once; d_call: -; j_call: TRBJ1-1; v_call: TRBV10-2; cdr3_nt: TGCGCCAGCAGTGCAGGGAACACTGAAGCTTTCTTT; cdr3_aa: CASSAGNTEAFF
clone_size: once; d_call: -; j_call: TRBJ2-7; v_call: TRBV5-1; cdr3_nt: TGCGCCAGCAGTTACGGGGTTTCCTACGAGCAGTACTTC; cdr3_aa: CASSYGVSYEQYF
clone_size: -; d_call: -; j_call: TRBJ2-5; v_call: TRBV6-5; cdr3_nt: TGTGCCAGCAGTTGGGAACAGGGGGGGGACCAGTACTTC; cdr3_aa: CASSWEQGGDQYF
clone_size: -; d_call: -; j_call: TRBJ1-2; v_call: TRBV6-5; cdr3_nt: TGTGCCAGCAGCCTCGTTGGAGGGAACTATGGCTACACCTTC; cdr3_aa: CASSLVGGNYGYTF
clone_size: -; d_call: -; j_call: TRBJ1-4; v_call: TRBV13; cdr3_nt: TGTGCCAGCAGCTTAGAGCAGGGTGAAAAACTGTTTTTT; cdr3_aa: CASSLEQGEKLFF
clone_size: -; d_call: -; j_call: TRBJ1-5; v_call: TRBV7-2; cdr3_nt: TGTGCCAGCAGCCCCGACAGGCACCAGCCCCAGCATTTT; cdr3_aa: CASSPDRHQPQHF
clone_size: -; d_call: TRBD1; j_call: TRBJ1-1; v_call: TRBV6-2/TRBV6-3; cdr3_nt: TGTGCCAGCACCCCCGGACAGGGGAGGGCTGAAGCTTTCTTT; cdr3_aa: CASTPGQGRAEAFF
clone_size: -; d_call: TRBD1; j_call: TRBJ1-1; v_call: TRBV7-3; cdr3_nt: TGTGCCAGCAGCTTAGGACAGGCGAACACTGAAGCTTTCTTT; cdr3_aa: CASSLGQANTEAFF
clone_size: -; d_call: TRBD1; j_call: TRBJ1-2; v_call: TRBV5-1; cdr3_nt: TGCGCCAGCACAGGACAGGGGGGTGGCTACACCTTC; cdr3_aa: CASTGQGGGYTF
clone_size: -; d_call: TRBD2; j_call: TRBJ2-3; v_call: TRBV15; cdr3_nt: TGTGCCACCAGCACTAGAGGCCTAGCGGGGAGAGCAGATACGCAGTATTTT; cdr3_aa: CATSTRGLAGRADTQYF
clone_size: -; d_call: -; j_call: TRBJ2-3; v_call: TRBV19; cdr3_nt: TGTGCCAGTAGTATGGCCGTGGCCCCCACAGATACGCAGTATTTT; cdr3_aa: CASSMAVAPTDTQYF